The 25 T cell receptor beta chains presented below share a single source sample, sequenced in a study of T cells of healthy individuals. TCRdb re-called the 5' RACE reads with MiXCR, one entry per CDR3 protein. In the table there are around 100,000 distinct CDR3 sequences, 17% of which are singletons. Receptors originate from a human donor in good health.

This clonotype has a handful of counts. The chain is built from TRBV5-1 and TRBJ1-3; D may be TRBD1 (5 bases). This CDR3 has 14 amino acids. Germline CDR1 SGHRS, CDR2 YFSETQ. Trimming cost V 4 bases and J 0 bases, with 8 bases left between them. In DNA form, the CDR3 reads TGCGCCAGCAGCCCGCAGGGCTCTGGAAACACCATATATTTT. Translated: CASSPQGSGNTIYF.

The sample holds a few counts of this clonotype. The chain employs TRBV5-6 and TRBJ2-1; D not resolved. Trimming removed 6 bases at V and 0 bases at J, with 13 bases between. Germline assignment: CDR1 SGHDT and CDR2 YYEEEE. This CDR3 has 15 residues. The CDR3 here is CASTPVRSSYNEQFF. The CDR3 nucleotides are TGTGCCAGCACCCCGGTGCGGAGCTCCTACAATGAGCAGTTCTTC.

Written as DNA, the CDR3 is TGTGCCAGCAGCTGGGGACTAGCGGGAGTGCAGGAGCAGTACTTC. Translation: CASSWGLAGVQEQYF. The rearrangement joins TRBV6-2 or TRBV6-3 to TRBJ2-7, with 14 positions matching TRBD2. Trimming at V came to 6 bases and at J to 7 bases, leaving 8 bases not matched to a gene. There are 15 residues in the CDR3. CDR1 is MNHEY and CDR2 is SVGEGT in the germline V gene.

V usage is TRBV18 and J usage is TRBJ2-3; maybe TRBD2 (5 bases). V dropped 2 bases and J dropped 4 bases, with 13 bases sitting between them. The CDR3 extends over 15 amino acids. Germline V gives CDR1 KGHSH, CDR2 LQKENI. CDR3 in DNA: TGTGCCAGCTCACCAATGCGGGTTCCACCAGATACGCAGTATTTT. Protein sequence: CASSPMRVPPDTQYF.

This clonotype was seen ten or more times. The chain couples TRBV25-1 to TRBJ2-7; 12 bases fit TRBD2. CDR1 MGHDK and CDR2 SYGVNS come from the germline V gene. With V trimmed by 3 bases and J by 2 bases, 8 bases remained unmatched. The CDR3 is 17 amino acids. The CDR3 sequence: CASSDLTSGSRPYEQYF. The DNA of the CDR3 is TGTGCCAGCAGTGATCTGACTAGCGGGAGTCGTCCCTACGAGCAGTACTTC.

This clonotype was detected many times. CDR3 region: CASSYFQLAYEQYF. For the CDR3, the DNA is TGTGCCAGCAGTTACTTTCAGTTAGCCTACGAGCAGTACTTC. The chain employs TRBV6-2 or TRBV6-3 and TRBJ2-7, with D hard to call. The germline CDR1 and CDR2 sequences are MNHEY and SVGEGT. The CDR3 is made up of 14 amino acids. Trimming cost V 1 base and J 2 bases, with 9 bases left between them.

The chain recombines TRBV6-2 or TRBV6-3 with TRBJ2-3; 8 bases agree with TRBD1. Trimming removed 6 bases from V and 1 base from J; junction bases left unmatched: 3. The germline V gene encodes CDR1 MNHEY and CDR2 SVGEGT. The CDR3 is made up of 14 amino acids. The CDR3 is CASSRTGRTDTQYF. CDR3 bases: TGTGCCAGCAGCCGGACAGGGCGCACAGATACGCAGTATTTT.

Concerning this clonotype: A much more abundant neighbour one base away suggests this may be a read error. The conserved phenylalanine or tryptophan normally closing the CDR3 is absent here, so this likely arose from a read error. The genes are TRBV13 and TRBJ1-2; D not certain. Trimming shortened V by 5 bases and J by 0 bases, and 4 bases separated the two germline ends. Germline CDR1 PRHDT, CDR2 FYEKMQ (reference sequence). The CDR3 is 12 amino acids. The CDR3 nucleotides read TGTGCCAGCAGCCCCCCTAACTATGGCTACACCTTA. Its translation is CASSPPNYGYTL.

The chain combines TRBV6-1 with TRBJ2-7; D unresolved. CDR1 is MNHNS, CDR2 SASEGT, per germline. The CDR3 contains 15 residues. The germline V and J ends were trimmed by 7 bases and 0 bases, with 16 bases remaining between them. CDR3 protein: CASTPERGGSYEQYF. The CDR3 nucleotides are TGTGCCAGCACCCCTGAGCGTGGCGGCTCCTACGAGCAGTACTTC.

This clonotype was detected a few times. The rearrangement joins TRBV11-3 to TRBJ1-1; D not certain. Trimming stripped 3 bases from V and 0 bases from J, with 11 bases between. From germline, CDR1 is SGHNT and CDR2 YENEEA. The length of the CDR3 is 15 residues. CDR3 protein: CASSLGYSMNTEAFF. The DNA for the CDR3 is TGTGCCAGCAGCTTGGGGTACAGCATGAACACTGAAGCTTTCTTT.

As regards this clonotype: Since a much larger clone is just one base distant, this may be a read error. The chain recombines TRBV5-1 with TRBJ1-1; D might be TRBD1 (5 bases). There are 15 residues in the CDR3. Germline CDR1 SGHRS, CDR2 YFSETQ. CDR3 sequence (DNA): TGCGCCAGCAGCTTCGGGCCCCGGACATCCACTGAAGCTTTATTT. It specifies CASSFGPRTSTEALF.

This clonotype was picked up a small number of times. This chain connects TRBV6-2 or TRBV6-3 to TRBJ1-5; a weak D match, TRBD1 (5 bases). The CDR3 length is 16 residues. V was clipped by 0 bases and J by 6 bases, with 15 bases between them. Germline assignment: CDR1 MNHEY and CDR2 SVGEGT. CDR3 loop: CASSYSGGLFGQPQHF. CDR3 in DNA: TGTGCCAGCAGTTACTCGGGGGGTTTGTTCGGTCAGCCCCAGCATTTT.

Written as DNA, the CDR3 is TGTGCCAGCAGTTTAAGGCTAGAAGAGACCCAGTACTTC. Residues: CASSLRLEETQYF. V is TRBV28 and J is TRBJ2-5, with D hard to call. Germline V gene sequence: CDR1 MDHEN, CDR2 SYDVKM. There are 13 residues in the CDR3. Trimming stripped 2 bases from V and 3 bases from J, with 7 bases between.

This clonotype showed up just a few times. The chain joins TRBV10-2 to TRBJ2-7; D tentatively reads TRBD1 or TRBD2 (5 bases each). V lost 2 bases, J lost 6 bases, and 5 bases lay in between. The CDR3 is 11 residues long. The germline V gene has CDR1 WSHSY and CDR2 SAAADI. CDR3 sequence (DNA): TGCGCCAGCAGTGAGGGGGGCGAGCAGTACTTC. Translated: CASSEGGEQYF.

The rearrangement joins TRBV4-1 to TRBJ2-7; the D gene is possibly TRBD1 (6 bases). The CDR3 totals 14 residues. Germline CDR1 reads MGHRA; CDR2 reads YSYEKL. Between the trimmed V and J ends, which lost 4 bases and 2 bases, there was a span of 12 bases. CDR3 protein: CASSPGATTYEQYF. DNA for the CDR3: TGCGCCAGCAGCCCAGGGGCGACGACCTACGAGCAGTACTTC.

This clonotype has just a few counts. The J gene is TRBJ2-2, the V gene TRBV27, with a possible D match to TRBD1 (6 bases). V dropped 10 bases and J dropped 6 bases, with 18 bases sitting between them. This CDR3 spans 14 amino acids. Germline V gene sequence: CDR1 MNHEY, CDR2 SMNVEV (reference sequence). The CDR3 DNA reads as TGTGCCACCCGCCGAGGGCAGGGGTCCGGGGAGCTGTTTTTT. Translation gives CATRRGQGSGELFF.

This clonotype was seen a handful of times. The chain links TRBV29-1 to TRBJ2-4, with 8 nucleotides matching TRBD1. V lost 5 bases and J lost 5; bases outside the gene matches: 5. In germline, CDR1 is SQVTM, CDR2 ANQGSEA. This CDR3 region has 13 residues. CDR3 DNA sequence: TGCAGCGTTCGCAGGGGGCATGAAAACATTCAGTACTTC. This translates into CSVRRGHENIQYF.

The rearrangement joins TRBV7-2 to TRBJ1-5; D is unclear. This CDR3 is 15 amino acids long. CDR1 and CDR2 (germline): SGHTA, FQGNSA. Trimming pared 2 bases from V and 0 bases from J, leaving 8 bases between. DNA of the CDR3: TGTGCCAGCAGCTTAACAATCAATAGCAATCAGCCCCAGCATTTT. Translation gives CASSLTINSNQPQHF.

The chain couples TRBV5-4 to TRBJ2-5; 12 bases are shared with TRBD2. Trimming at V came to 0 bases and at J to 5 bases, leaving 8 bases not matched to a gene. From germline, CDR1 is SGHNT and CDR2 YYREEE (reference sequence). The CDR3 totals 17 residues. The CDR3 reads CASSLVGLAGRGETQYF. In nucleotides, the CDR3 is TGTGCCAGCAGCTTGGTCGGACTAGCGGGGAGGGGTGAGACCCAGTACTTC.

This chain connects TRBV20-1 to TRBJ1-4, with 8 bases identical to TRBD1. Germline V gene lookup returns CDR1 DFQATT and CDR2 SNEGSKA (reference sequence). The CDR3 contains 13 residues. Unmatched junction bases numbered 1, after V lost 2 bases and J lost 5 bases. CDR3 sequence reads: CSARQGANEKLFF. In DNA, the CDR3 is TGCAGTGCTAGACAGGGGGCGAATGAAAAACTGTTTTTT.

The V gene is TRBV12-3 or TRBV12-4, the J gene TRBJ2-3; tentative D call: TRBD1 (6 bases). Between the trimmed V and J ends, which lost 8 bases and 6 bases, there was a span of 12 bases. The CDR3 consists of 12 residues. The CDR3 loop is CASGGDYDTQYF. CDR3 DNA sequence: TGTGCCAGCGGGGGCGATTACGATACGCAGTATTTT.

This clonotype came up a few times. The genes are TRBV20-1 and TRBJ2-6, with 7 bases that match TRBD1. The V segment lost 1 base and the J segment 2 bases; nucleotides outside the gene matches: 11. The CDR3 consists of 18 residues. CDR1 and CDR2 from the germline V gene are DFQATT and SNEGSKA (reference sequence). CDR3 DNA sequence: TGCAGTGCTAGAGCCCCGAGGGCAGGGGGAACTGGGGCCAACGTCCTGACTTTC. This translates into CSARAPRAGGTGANVLTF.

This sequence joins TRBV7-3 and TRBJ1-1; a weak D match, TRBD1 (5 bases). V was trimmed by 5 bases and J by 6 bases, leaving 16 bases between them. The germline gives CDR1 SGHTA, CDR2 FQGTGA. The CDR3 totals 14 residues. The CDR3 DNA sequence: TGTGCCAGCAGCCCGGGGGTGACAGTCGCTGAAGCTTTCTTT. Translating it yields CASSPGVTVAEAFF.

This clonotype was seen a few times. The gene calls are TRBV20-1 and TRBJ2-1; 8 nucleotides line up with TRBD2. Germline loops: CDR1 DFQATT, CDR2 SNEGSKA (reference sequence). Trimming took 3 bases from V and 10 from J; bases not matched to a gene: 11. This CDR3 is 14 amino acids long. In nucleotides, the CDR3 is TGCAGTGCTAGTGAGGAGCGGGAGTTGGTCGAGCAGTTCTTC. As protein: CSASEERELVEQFF.

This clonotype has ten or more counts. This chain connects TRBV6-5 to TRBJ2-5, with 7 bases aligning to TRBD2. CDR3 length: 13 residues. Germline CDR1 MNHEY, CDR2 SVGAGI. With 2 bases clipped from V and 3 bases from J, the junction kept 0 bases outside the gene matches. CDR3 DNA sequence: TGTGCCAGCAGTTACCTAGCGGAAGAGACCCAGTACTTC. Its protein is CASSYLAEETQYF.